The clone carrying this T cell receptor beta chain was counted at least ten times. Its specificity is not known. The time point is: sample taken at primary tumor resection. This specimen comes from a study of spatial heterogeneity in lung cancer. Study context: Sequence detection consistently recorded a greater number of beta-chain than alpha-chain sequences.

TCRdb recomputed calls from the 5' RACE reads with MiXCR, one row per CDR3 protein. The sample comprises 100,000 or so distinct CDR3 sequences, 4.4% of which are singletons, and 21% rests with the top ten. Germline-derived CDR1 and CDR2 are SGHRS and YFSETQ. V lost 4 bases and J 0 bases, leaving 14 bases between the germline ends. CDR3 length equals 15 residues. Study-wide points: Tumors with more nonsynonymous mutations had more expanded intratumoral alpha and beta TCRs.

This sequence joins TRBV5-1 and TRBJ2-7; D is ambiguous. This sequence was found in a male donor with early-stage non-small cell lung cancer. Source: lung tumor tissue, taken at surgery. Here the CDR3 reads CASSLFEESSYEQYF. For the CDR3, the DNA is TGCGCCAGCAGCCTCTTCGAAGAGAGCTCCTACGAGCAGTACTTC.